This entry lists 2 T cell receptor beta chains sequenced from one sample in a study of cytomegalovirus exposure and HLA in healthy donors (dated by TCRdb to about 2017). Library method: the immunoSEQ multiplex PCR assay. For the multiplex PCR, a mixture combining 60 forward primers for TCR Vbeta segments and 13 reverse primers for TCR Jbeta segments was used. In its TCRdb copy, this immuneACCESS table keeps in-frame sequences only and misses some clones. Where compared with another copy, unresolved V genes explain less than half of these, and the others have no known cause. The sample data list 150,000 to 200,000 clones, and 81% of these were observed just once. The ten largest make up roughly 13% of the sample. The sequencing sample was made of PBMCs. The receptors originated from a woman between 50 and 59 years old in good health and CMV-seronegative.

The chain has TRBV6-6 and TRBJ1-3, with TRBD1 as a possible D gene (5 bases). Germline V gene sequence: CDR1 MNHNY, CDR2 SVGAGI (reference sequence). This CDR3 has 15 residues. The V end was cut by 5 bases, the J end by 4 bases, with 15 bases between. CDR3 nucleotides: TGTGCCAGCAGTGACCGGACCCGGGGGGGAAACACCATATATTTT. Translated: CASSDRTRGGNTIYF.

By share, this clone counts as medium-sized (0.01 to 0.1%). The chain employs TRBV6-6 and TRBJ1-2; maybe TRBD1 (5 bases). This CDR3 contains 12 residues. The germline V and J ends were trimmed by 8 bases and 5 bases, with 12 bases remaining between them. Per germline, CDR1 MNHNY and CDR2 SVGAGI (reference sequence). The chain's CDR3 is CASSGGGYGYTF. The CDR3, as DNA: TGTGCCAGCTCCGGGGGAGGGTATGGCTACACCTTC.